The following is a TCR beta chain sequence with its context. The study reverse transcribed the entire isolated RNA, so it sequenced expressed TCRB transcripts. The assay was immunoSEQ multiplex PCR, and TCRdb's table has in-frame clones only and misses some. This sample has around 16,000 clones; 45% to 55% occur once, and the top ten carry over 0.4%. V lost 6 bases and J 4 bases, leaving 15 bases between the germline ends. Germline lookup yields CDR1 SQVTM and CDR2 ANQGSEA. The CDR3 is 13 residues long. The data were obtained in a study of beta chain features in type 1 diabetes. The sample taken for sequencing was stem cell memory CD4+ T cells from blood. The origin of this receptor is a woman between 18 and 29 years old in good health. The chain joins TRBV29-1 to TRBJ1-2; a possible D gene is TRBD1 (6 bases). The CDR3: CSVGAGEAYGYTF. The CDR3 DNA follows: TGCAGCGTGGGGGCAGGCGAGGCCTATGGCTACACCTTC.